These 17 T cell receptor beta chains came from one sample sequenced in a study of blood T cell repertoires in COVID-19. This table comes from immunoSEQ multiplex PCR, and its TCRdb copy is limited to in-frame clones, with some not included. The sample records around 55,000 clones, 88% being singletons. The source material was peripheral blood. The origin of the receptors is a man in his sixties with active COVID-19.

The chain is built from TRBV28 and TRBJ2-7, with a weak D call TRBD2 (6 bases). Trimming left V 1 base short and J 5 bases short, with 18 bases between. The CDR3 consists of 16 residues. Per germline, CDR1 MDHEN and CDR2 SYDVKM. The CDR3 region is CASSLLEGNLIDEQYF. Written as DNA, the CDR3 is TGTGCCAGCAGTTTATTGGAGGGGAATCTAATCGACGAGCAGTACTTC.

J is TRBJ1-2 and V is TRBV12-3 or TRBV12-4; D might be TRBD1 (5 bases). The CDR3 extends over 12 amino acids. V lost 5 bases and J lost 4, with 8 bases in between. CDR3 sequence: CASSPQGYGYTF. CDR3 sequence (DNA): TGTGCCAGCAGTCCTCAGGGCTATGGCTACACCTTC.

The rearrangement links TRBV15 to TRBJ2-7; the D is unclear. Trimming left V 1 base short and J 1 base short, with 11 bases between. CDR1 is LNHNV and CDR2 is YYDKDF in the germline V gene (reference sequence). The length of the CDR3 is 15 residues. The CDR3 region is CATSRVGTISYEQYF. CDR3 nucleotide sequence: TGTGCCACCAGCAGAGTGGGCACGATTTCCTACGAGCAGTACTTC. The full variable domain, with the rest looked up from reference TRBV15 and TRBJ2-7, is DAMVIQNPRYQVTQFGKPVTLSCSQTLNHNVMYWYQQKSSQAPKLLFHYYDKDFNNEADTPDNFQSRRPNTSFCFLDIRSPGLGDTAMYLCATSRVGTISYEQYFGPGTRLTVT.

The genes are TRBV6-5 and TRBJ2-1, with TRBD2 identical over 7 bases. Germline V gene data show CDR1 as MNHEY and CDR2 as SVGAGI. This CDR3 is built from 15 residues. With 6 bases clipped from V and 1 base from J, the junction kept 6 bases outside the gene matches. The DNA of the CDR3 is TGTGCCAGCAGGGGAACTAGCGTTTCCTACAATGAGCAGTTCTTC. Translation gives CASRGTSVSYNEQFF.

The chain uses TRBV7-3 and TRBJ1-1; tentative D call: TRBD1 (5 bases). The CDR3 is made up of 13 amino acids. Germline V CDR1 and CDR2: SGHTA, FQGTGA. V shed 4 bases and J shed 5 bases, with 11 bases lying between them. As DNA, the CDR3 is TGTGCCAGCAGCTGGGGGGAAGTGACTGAAGCTTTCTTT. It is translated as CASSWGEVTEAFF.

This clone appeared once. V is TRBV27 and J is TRBJ2-3, with TRBD2 as a possible D gene (6 bases). Trimming pared 5 bases from V and 1 base from J, leaving 16 bases between. The CDR3 totals 16 residues. Germline values: CDR1 MNHEY, CDR2 SMNVEV (reference sequence). The CDR3 reads CASSPPLRGRTDTQYF. In DNA, the CDR3 is TGTGCCAGCAGTCCCCCGCTGCGGGGTCGCACAGATACGCAGTATTTT.

There are a few counts of this clone. The gene calls are TRBV5-5 and TRBJ2-2, with TRBD2 identical over 12 bases. Germline V gene lookup returns CDR1 SGHKS and CDR2 YYEKEE (reference sequence). The CDR3 runs to 17 residues. With 5 bases clipped from V and 3 bases from J, the junction kept 8 bases outside the gene matches. The CDR3 sequence: CASRFSSGRADTGELFF. In nucleotides, the CDR3 is TGTGCCAGCAGATTTTCTAGCGGGAGGGCCGACACCGGGGAGCTGTTTTTT.

This clone was recorded only once. The V call is TRBV21-1, the J call TRBJ2-1; the table's D call TRBD2 went unverified against the DNA. TRBV21-1 is a pseudogene locus. This CDR3 is built from 16 residues. The CDR3 sequence: CASSILAGPGNNEQFF. In DNA, the CDR3 is TGTGCCAGCAGTATATTAGCGGGTCCAGGTAACAATGAGCAGTTCTTC.

This chain uses TRBV5-1 with TRBJ2-2; D is undetermined. Per the germline V gene, CDR1 is SGHRS and CDR2 is YFSETQ. V dropped 5 bases and J dropped 7 bases, with 15 bases sitting between them. The CDR3 has 14 residues. As DNA, the CDR3 is TGCGCCAGCAGGCCGTTGAGCCCTGTCGGGGAGCTGTTTTTT. Residues: CASRPLSPVGELFF. The variable domain in full, with the rest retrieved from reference TRBV5-1 and TRBJ2-2, is KAGVTQTPRYLIKTRGQQVTLSCSPISGHRSVSWYQQTPGQGLQFLFEYFSETQRNKGNFPGRFSGRQFSNSRSEMNVSTLELGDSALYLCASRPLSPVGELFFGEGSRLTVL.

V and J are TRBV5-8 and TRBJ2-7; weak D call: TRBD2 (5 bases). This CDR3 comprises 15 residues. The V and J ends lost 2 bases and 1 base respectively, with 13 bases between them. Germline assignment: CDR1 SGHTS and CDR2 YDEGEE. CDR3 sequence reads: CASSFFSGKSYEQYF. The CDR3 DNA is TGTGCCAGCAGCTTTTTCAGCGGTAAATCCTACGAGCAGTACTTC.

The chain carries TRBV18 and TRBJ2-1, with TRBD1 identical over 7 bases. Per the germline V gene, CDR1 is KGHSH and CDR2 is LQKENI. This CDR3 contains 16 residues. The junction had 10 bases not matched to a gene; V was cut back by 0 bases and J by 8 bases. The CDR3 spells CASSPPTGVSTYEQFF. DNA of the CDR3: TGTGCCAGCTCACCACCTACAGGGGTATCTACCTATGAGCAGTTCTTC. The variable domain in full, completed from reference TRBV18 and TRBJ2-1, reads NAGVMQNPRHLVRRRGQEARLRCSPMKGHSHVYWYRQLPEEGLKFMVYLQKENIIDESGMPKERFSAEFPKEGPSILRIQQVVRGDSAAYFCASSPPTGVSTYEQFFGPGTRLTVL.

The chain joins TRBV27 to TRBJ2-1, with TRBD2 matching 8 bases. J lost 7 bases, V lost 6 bases, and 8 bases had no gene match. This CDR3 spans 14 amino acids. CDR1 and CDR2 from the germline V gene are MNHEY and SMNVEV (reference sequence). The CDR3 region has the DNA TGTGCCAGCAGCCGATTCGGGAGGGCAAATGAGCAGTTCTTC. It yields the protein CASSRFGRANEQFF.

J is TRBJ1-4 and V is TRBV7-9; unclear D gene. CDR1 and CDR2 (germline): SEHNR, FQNEAQ (reference sequence). V was clipped by 1 base and J by 0 bases, with 6 bases between them. The CDR3 has 15 residues. In nucleotides, the CDR3 is TGTGCCAGCAGCTTAGACGCAGCAACTAATGAAAAACTGTTTTTT. Encoded protein: CASSLDAATNEKLFF.

The rearrangement joins TRBV27 to TRBJ1-2; the match to TRBD1 covers 8 bases. CDR3 length: 15 residues. V gave up 3 bases and J gave up 4 bases; unmatched junction bases: 7. Germline assignment: CDR1 MNHEY and CDR2 SMNVEV (reference sequence). The CDR3 coding sequence is TGTGCCAGCAGTTTCTCGACAGGGGTGGCCTATGGCTACACCTTC. It translates to CASSFSTGVAYGYTF.

The chain couples TRBV6-5 to TRBJ1-5; D not certain. Between the trimmed V and J ends, which lost 2 bases and 0 bases, there was a span of 11 bases. Germline V gene lookup returns CDR1 MNHEY and CDR2 SVGAGI. This CDR3 has 16 residues. CDR3 in DNA: TGTGCCAGCAGTTACGTGGAGCCCTATAGCAATCAGCCCCAGCATTTT. Protein sequence: CASSYVEPYSNQPQHF.

The chain recombines TRBV19 with TRBJ1-1; 7 bases line up with TRBD1. The CDR3 has 13 residues. The ends lost 8 bases at V and 5 bases at J; junction bases unmatched: 8. Germline CDR1 reads LNHDA; CDR2 reads SQIVND (reference sequence). The CDR3 sequence: CASRQGGWTEAFF. For the CDR3, the DNA is TGTGCCAGTCGCCAGGGGGGTTGGACTGAAGCTTTCTTT.

Sample share makes this clone medium-sized. The chain employs TRBV28 and TRBJ2-1; D perhaps matches TRBD1 (5 bases). This CDR3 spans 14 amino acids. Germline V CDR1 and CDR2: MDHEN, SYDVKM. Trimming took 3 bases from V and 6 from J, leaving 12 bases between them. In nucleotides, the CDR3 is TGTGCCAGCAGTTTGCCAGGGCCACGCAATGAGCAGTTCTTC. This translates into CASSLPGPRNEQFF.